The sequence of this T cell receptor (beta chain) was determined in a study of control samples from healthy donors and cancer patients. TCRdb keeps only in-frame clones here, not all; method: immunoSEQ multiplex PCR. Here the sample spans 70,000 to 90,000 clones, about 87% being singletons. The CDR3 is made up of 13 amino acids. Deletions cut 2 bases from V and 6 bases from J, with 9 bases between. From germline, CDR1 is SGHTA and CDR2 FQGTGA. This sequence originates from a woman in her sixties or seventies with head and neck cancer. What was sequenced was PBMCs. The chain carries TRBV7-3 and TRBJ2-3; tentative D call: TRBD1 (6 bases). CDR3 nucleotide sequence: TGTGCCAGCAGCTTAGGGGACATTGATACGCAGTATTTT. Translated, it gives CASSLGDIDTQYF.